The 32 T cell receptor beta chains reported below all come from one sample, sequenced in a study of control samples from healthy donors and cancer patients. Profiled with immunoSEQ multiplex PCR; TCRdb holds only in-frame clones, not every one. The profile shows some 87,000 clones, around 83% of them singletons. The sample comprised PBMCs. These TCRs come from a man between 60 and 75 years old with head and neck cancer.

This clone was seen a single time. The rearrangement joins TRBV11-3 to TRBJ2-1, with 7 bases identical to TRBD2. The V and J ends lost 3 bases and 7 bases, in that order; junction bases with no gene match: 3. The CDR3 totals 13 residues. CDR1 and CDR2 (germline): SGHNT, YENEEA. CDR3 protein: CASSFQGGNEQFF. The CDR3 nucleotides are TGTGCCAGCAGCTTCCAGGGAGGGAATGAGCAGTTCTTC.

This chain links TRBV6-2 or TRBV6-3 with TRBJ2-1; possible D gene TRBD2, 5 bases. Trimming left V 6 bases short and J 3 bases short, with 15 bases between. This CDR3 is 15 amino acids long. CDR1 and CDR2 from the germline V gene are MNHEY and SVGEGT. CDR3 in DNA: TGTGCCAGCAGCCCCCCAGCGGCACTCTACAATGAGCAGTTCTTC. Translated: CASSPPAALYNEQFF.

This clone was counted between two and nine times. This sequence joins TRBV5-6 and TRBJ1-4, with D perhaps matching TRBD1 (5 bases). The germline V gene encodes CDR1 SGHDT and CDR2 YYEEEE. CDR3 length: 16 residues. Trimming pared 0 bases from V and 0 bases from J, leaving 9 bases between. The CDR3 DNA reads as TGTGCCAGCAGCTTGGAAGGGGCAGCAACTAATGAAAAACTGTTTTTT. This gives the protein CASSLEGAATNEKLFF.

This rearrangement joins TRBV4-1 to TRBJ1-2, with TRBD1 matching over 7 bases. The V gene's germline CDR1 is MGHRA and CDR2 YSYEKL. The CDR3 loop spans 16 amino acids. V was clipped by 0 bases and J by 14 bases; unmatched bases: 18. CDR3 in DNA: TGCGCCAGCAGCCAAGAACCAAACGCAGGGGGGCCGCGGCCTACCTTC. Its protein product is CASSQEPNAGGPRPTF.

The DNA for the CDR3 is TGTGCCACCAGCAGAGATGGGCAGGGGTTAAGGAATTTTGAAGCTTTCTTT. As protein: CATSRDGQGLRNFEAFF. V usage is TRBV15 and J usage is TRBJ1-1, with D tentatively TRBD1 (6 bases). The CDR3 consists of 17 residues. Trimming removed 0 bases from V and 7 bases from J, with 21 bases in between. Looked up from germline, CDR1 is LNHNV and CDR2 is YYDKDF (reference sequence).

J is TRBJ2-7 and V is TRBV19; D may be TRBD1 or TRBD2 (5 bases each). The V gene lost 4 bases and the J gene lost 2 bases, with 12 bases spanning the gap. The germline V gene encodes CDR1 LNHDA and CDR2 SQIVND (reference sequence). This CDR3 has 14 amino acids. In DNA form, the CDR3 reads TGTGCCAGTAGTAGAAGACAGAGGGCCTACGAGCAGTACTTC. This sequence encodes CASSRRQRAYEQYF. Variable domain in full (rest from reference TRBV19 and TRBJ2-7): DGGITQSPKYLFRKEGQNVTLSCEQNLNHDAMYWYRQDPGQGLRLIYYSQIVNDFQKGDIAEGYSVSREKKESFPLTVTSAQKNPTAFYLCASSRRQRAYEQYFGPGTRLTVT.

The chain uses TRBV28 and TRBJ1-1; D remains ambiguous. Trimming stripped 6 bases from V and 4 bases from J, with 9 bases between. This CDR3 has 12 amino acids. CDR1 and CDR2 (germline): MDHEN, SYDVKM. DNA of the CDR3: TGTGCCAGCAGGGACCAAACCACTGAAGCTTTCTTT. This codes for CASRDQTTEAFF.

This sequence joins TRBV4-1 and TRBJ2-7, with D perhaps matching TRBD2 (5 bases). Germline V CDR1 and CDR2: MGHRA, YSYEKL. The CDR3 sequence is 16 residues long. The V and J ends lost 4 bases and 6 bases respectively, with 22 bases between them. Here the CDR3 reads CASSRNALTGKGEQYF. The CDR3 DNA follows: TGCGCCAGCAGCCGGAACGCTCTGACCGGGAAGGGCGAGCAGTACTTC.

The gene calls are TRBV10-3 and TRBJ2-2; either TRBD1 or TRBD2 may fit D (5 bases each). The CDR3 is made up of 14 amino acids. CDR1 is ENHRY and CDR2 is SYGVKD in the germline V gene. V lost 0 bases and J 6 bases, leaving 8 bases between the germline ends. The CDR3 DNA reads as TGTGCCATCAGTGAGTCGAGGGGCGCCGGGGAGCTGTTTTTT. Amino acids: CAISESRGAGELFF.

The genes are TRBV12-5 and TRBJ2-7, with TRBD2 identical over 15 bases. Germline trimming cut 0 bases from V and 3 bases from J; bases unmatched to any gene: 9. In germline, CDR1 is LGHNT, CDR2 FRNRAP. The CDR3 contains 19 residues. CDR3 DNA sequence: TGTGCTAGTGGTTTGGTATTAAGGGGGACTAGCGGGAGGCACTACGAGCAGTACTTC. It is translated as CASGLVLRGTSGRHYEQYF.

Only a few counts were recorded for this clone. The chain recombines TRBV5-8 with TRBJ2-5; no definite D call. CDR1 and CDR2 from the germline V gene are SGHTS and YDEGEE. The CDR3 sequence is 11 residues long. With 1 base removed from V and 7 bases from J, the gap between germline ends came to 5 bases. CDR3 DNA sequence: TGTGCCAGCAGCTTGTGGGGGACCCAGTACTTC. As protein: CASSLWGTQYF.

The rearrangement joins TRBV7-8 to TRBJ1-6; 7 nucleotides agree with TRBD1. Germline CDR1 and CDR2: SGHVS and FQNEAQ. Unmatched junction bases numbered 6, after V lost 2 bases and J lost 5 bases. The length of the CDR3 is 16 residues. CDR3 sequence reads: CASSLRPGTDNSPLHF. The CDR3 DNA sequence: TGTGCCAGCAGCTTACGCCCAGGGACAGATAATTCACCCCTCCACTTT.

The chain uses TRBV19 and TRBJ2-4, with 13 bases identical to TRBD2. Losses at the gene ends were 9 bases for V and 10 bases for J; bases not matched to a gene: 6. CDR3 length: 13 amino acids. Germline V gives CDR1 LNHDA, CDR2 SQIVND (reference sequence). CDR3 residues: CASRGLAGTIQYF. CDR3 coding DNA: TGTGCCAGCCGGGGACTAGCGGGAACTATTCAGTACTTC.

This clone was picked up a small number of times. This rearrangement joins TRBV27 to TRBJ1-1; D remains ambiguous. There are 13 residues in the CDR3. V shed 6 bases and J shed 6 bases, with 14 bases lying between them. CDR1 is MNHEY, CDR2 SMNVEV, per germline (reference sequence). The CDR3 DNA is TGTGCCAGCAGGAGGTCGGAGGTGGCTGAAGCTTTCTTT. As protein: CASRRSEVAEAFF.

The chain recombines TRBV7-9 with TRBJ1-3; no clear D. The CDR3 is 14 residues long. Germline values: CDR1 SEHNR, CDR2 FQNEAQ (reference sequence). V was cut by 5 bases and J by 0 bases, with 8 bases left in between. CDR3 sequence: CASSMGTSGNTIYF. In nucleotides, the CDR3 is TGTGCCAGCAGCATGGGAACCTCTGGAAACACCATATATTTT. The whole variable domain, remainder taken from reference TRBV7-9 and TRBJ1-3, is DTGVSQNPRHKITKRGQNVTFRCDPISEHNRLYWYRQTLGQGPEFLTYFQNEAQLEKSRLLSDRFSAERPKGSFSTLEIQRTEQGDSAMYLCASSMGTSGNTIYFGEGSWLTVV.

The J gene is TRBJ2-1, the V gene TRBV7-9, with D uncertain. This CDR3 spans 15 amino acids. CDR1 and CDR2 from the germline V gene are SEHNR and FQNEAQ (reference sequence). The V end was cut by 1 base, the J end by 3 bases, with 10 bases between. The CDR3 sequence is CASSLGSLRYNEQFF. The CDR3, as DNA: TGTGCCAGCAGCTTAGGTTCATTACGCTACAATGAGCAGTTCTTC.

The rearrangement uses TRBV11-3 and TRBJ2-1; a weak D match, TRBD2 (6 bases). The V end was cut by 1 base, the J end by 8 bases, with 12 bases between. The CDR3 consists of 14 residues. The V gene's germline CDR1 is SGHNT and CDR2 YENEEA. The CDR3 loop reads CASSLAGVAYEQFF. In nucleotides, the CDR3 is TGTGCCAGCAGCTTAGCGGGGGTGGCTTATGAGCAGTTCTTC. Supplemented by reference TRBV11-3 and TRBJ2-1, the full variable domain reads EAGVVQSPRYKIIEKKQPVAFWCNPISGHNTLYWYLQNLGQGPELLIRYENEEAVDDSQLPKDRFSAERLKGVDSTLKIQPAELGDSAVYLCASSLAGVAYEQFFGPGTRLTVL.

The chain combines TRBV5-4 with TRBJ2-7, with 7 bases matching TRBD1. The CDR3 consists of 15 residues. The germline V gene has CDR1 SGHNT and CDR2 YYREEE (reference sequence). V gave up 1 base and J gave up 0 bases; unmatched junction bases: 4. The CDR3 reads CASSLRRGLSYEQYF. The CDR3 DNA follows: TGTGCCAGCAGCTTGCGAAGGGGGCTCTCCTACGAGCAGTACTTC.

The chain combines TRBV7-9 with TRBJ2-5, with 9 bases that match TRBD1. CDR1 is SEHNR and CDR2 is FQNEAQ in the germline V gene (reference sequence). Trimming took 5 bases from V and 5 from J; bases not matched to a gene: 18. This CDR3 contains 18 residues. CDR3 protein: CASSLVIGYRGRGETQYF. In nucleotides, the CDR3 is TGTGCCAGCAGCCTAGTAATTGGGTACAGGGGGCGAGGGGAGACCCAGTACTTC. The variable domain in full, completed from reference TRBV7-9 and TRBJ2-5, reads DTGVSQNPRHKITKRGQNVTFRCDPISEHNRLYWYRQTLGQGPEFLTYFQNEAQLEKSRLLSDRFSAERPKGSFSTLEIQRTEQGDSAMYLCASSLVIGYRGRGETQYFGPGTRLLVL.

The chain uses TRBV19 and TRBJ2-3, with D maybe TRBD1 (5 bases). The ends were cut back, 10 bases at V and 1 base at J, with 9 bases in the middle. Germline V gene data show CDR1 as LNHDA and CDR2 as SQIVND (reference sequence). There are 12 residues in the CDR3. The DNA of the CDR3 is TGTGCCACCGAAGGGGGCACAGATACGCAGTATTTT. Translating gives CATEGGTDTQYF.

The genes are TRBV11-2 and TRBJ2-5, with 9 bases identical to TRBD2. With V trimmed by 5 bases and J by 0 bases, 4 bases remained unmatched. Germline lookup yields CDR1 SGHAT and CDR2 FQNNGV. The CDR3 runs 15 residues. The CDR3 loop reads CASSPRGGYQETQYF. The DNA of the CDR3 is TGTGCCAGCAGCCCGCGGGGGGGATACCAAGAGACCCAGTACTTC.

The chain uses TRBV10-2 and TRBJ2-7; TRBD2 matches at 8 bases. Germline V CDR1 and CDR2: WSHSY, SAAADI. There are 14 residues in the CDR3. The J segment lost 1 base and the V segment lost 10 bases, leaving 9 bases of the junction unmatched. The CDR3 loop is CATSSGRASYEQYF. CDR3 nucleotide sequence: TGCGCCACCTCAAGCGGGAGAGCTTCCTACGAGCAGTACTTC.

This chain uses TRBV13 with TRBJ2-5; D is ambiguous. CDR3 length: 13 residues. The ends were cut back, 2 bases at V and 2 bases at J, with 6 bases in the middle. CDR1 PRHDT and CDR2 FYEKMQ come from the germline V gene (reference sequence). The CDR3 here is CASSLYIQETQYF. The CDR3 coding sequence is TGTGCCAGCAGCTTATACATTCAAGAGACCCAGTACTTC.

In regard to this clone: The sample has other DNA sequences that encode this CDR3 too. CDR3 sequence: CASSALYEQYF. The CDR3 DNA is TGTGCCAGCAGTGCATTGTACGAGCAGTACTTC. The J gene is TRBJ2-7, the V gene TRBV2; D is uncertain. Deletions cut 4 bases from V and 4 bases from J, with 5 bases between. Per germline, CDR1 SNHLY and CDR2 FYNNEI. The CDR3 runs to 11 residues.

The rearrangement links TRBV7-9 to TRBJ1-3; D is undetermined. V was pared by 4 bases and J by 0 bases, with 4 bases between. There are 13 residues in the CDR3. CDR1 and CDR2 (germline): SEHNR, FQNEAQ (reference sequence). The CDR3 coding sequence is TGTGCCAGCAGCTCTAGCTCTGGAAACACCATATATTTT. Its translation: CASSSSSGNTIYF.

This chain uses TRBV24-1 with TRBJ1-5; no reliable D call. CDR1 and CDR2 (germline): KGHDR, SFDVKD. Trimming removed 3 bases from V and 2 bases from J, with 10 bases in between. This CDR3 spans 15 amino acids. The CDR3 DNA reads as TGTGCCACCAGTGATCCCTCAGGCGGCAATCAGCCCCAGCATTTT. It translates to CATSDPSGGNQPQHF.

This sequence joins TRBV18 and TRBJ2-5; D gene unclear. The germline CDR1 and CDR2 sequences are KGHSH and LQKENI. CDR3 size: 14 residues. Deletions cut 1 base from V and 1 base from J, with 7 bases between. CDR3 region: CASSPRESQETQYF. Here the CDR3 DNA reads TGTGCCAGCTCACCACGTGAAAGCCAAGAGACCCAGTACTTC.

The CDR3 here is CASSFSLVSEQYF. The CDR3 bases are TGTGCCAGCAGCTTTTCACTAGTGAGCGAGCAGTACTTC. This chain connects TRBV7-9 to TRBJ2-7; a possible D gene is TRBD2 (5 bases). Germline CDR1 reads SEHNR; CDR2 reads FQNEAQ (reference sequence). This CDR3 comprises 13 residues. Between the trimmed V and J ends, which lost 3 bases and 6 bases, there was a span of 12 bases.

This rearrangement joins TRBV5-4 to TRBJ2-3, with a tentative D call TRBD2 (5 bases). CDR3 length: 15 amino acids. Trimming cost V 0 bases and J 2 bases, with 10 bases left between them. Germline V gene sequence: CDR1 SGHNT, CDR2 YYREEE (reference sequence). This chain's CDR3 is CASSLALGDTDTQYF. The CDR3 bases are TGTGCCAGCAGCTTGGCTCTGGGAGACACAGATACGCAGTATTTT.

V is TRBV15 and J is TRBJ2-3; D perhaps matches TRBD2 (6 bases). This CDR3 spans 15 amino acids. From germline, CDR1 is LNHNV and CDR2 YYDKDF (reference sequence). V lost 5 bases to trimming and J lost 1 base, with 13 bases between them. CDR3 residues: CATSGRLVGTDTQYF. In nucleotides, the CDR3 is TGTGCCACCAGCGGAAGACTAGTGGGCACAGATACGCAGTATTTT.

The CDR3 protein is CASSLRDRANEQFF. The CDR3 DNA follows: TGTGCCAGCAGCCTTCGGGACAGGGCCAATGAGCAGTTCTTC. The V gene is TRBV3-1 (or the pseudogene TRBV3-2), the J gene TRBJ2-1; 9 positions match TRBD1. J was trimmed by 6 bases and V by 4 bases; bases with no gene match: 4. The CDR3 extends over 14 amino acids. Germline CDR1 is LGHDT and CDR2 is YNNKEL (reference sequence).

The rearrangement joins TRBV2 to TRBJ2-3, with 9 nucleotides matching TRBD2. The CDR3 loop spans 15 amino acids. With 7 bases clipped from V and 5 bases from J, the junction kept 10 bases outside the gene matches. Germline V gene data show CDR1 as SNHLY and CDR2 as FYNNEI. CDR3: CASKTAGGPRDTQYF. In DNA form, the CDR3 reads TGTGCCAGCAAAACGGCGGGAGGGCCTAGAGATACGCAGTATTTT.